Below, one T cell receptor (beta chain) is given with its context. Its matching antigen is unknown. The sample originates from a study of beta chain features in type 1 diabetes. Study outcomes and limitations: There was a moderate but significant shortening of TCRB CDR3s in all four CD4+ subsets of Type 1 diabetes patients.

Per germline, CDR1 SGDLS and CDR2 YYNGEE. The CDR3 is 14 amino acids. V lost 3 bases and J lost 5, with 14 bases in between. The investigators reverse transcribed all of the isolated RNA, so they sequenced expressed TCRB transcripts. This table comes from immunoSEQ multiplex PCR, and its TCRdb copy is limited to in-frame clones, with some not included. This table has tens of thousands of clones, around 68% appearing once. Sequenced sample: stem cell memory CD4+ T cells from blood. The TCR comes from a woman in her forties with type 1 diabetes. The chain has TRBV9 and TRBJ2-5; D might be TRBD2 (5 bases). In nucleotides, the CDR3 is TGTGCCAGCAGCGAGAGGGCAGGTGGTGAGACCCAGTACTTC. Translated, it gives CASSERAGGETQYF.